These 30 T cell receptor beta chains came from one sample sequenced in a study of T cells expressing NK-cell markers. TCRdb reprocessed the 5' RACE reads; each CDR3 protein has one entry and no DNA is given. The sample holds 160,000 or so distinct CDR3 sequences. The sample taken for sequencing was blood T cells: a sorted CD56 or NKG2C T cell subset, CD4+ or CD8+ T cells, or bulk PBMC T cells (not recorded which). The receptors here all came from a woman aged 18 to 75 in good health.

The chain carries TRBV20-1 and TRBJ1-2. CDR3 length: 12 amino acids. Germline V gene sequence: CDR1 DFQATT, CDR2 SNEGSKA (reference sequence). The CDR3 loop reads CSAGTYRSGYTF.

The chain joins TRBV5-1 to TRBJ2-7; absent DNA, TCRdb's TRBD2 call cannot be checked. Germline loops: CDR1 SGHRS, CDR2 YFSETQ. This CDR3 spans 15 amino acids. The CDR3 loop reads CASSREGAISYEQYF.

The chain has TRBV7-3 and TRBJ1-5; the TCRdb D gene call, TRBD1, has no DNA to confirm it. Per the germline V gene, CDR1 is SGHTA and CDR2 is FQGTGA. This CDR3 comprises 13 residues. CDR3 sequence reads: CASSLDRDQPQHF.

V usage is TRBV15 and J usage is TRBJ2-5; the TCRdb D gene call, TRBD1, has no DNA to confirm it. Germline-derived CDR1 and CDR2 are LNHNV and YYDKDF (reference sequence). The CDR3 length is 13 residues. This CDR3 reads CATSARTDETQYF. Together with reference TRBV15 and TRBJ2-5, the CDR3 gives the full variable domain: DAMVIQNPRYQVTQFGKPVTLSCSQTLNHNVMYWYQQKSSQAPKLLFHYYDKDFNNEADTPDNFQSRRPNTSFCFLDIRSPGLGDTAMYLCATSARTDETQYFGPGTRLLVL.

The J gene is TRBJ1-1, the V gene TRBV3-1. This CDR3 spans 15 amino acids. CDR1 is LGHDT, CDR2 YNNKEL, per germline (reference sequence). CDR3 loop: CASSQEKVWNTEAFF.

The V call is TRBV6-6, the J call TRBJ2-1. The CDR3 covers 12 residues. Germline loops: CDR1 MNHNY, CDR2 SVGAGI (reference sequence). Here the CDR3 reads CASSTGPNEQFF.

The chain employs TRBV28 and TRBJ1-5; without DNA, the TCRdb call of TRBD1 cannot be checked. Germline V gene data show CDR1 as MDHEN and CDR2 as SYDVKM. The CDR3 contains 16 residues. This chain's CDR3 is CASSLGQAYSNQPQHF.

The V call is TRBV27, the J call TRBJ2-1; TCRdb picks TRBD2, but there is no DNA to check that call. The CDR3 consists of 14 residues. The germline V gene encodes CDR1 MNHEY and CDR2 SMNVEV (reference sequence). CDR3 protein: CASSPLAVYNEQFF.

This chain uses TRBV5-1 with TRBJ2-3. CDR1 and CDR2 from the germline V gene are SGHRS and YFSETQ. This CDR3 has 12 amino acids. The CDR3 here is CASSEITDTQYF.

The rearrangement links TRBV4-1 to TRBJ1-5; TCRdb names TRBD1, which stays unverified in the absence of DNA. The CDR3 is 16 amino acids. The V gene's germline CDR1 is MGHRA and CDR2 YSYEKL. The CDR3 loop reads CASSQDPGNYNQPQHF.

V gene TRBV29-1 combines with J gene TRBJ2-5; TCRdb reports TRBD1, a call that lacks DNA to check it against. Per germline, CDR1 SQVTM and CDR2 ANQGSEA. The CDR3 spans 14 residues. The CDR3: CSVYRRGIQETQYF.

The chain is built from TRBV20-1 and TRBJ1-1. The CDR3 runs to 12 residues. The germline gives CDR1 DFQATT, CDR2 SNEGSKA (reference sequence). CDR3: CSARDRNTEAFF.

The chain links TRBV5-1 to TRBJ1-6. The CDR3 length is 14 residues. Per germline, CDR1 SGHRS and CDR2 YFSETQ. The CDR3 is CASSLNTVESPLHF.

V gene TRBV28 combines with J gene TRBJ1-5; TCRdb indicates TRBD1, and absent DNA this call remains unverified. Germline CDR1 reads MDHEN; CDR2 reads SYDVKM. CDR3 length equals 12 residues. The CDR3 region is CATQRGNQPQHF.

V gene TRBV20-1 combines with J gene TRBJ2-7; TCRdb outputs TRBD1, but without DNA this stays unchecked. The CDR3 consists of 12 residues. Germline CDR1 DFQATT, CDR2 SNEGSKA (reference sequence). The CDR3 spells CSAGRGRYEQYF.

This chain connects TRBV29-1 to TRBJ2-3. CDR3 size: 13 residues. Germline lookup yields CDR1 SQVTM and CDR2 ANQGSEA. CDR3 sequence: CSVVLGSTDTQYF.

The rearrangement links TRBV2 to TRBJ2-7; no DNA is available, so the TRBD1 call from TCRdb remains unchecked. The CDR3 is 15 residues long. CDR1 and CDR2 (germline): SNHLY, FYNNEI. CDR3: CASSTDGIFGSEQYF.

The chain carries TRBV30 and TRBJ1-2. The CDR3 length is 13 residues. Per the germline V gene, CDR1 is GTSNPN and CDR2 is SVGIG (reference sequence). CDR3: CAWSVGQIYGYTF. Filled out from reference TRBV30 and TRBJ1-2, the complete variable domain reads SQTIHQWPATLVQPVGSPLSLECTVEGTSNPNLYWYRQAAGRGLQLLFYSVGIGQISSEVPQNLSASRPQDRQFILSSKKLLLSDSGFYLCAWSVGQIYGYTFGSGTRLTVV.

The chain recombines TRBV10-3 with TRBJ2-3; TCRdb outputs TRBD2, but without DNA this stays unchecked. From germline, CDR1 is ENHRY and CDR2 SYGVKD. This CDR3 is 16 amino acids long. CDR3 protein: CAISEIAGGGTDTQYF.

The rearrangement joins TRBV20-1 to TRBJ1-2. Germline values: CDR1 DFQATT, CDR2 SNEGSKA (reference sequence). The CDR3 runs 14 residues. The CDR3 protein is CSASIQPRVNGYTF.

The chain carries TRBV20-1 and TRBJ2-1; TCRdb reports TRBD2, a call that lacks DNA to check it against. The CDR3 consists of 17 residues. Germline V gives CDR1 DFQATT, CDR2 SNEGSKA (reference sequence). The CDR3: CSARDPLVTHGFNEQFF.

The chain recombines TRBV27 with TRBJ1-4; no DNA is available, so the TRBD1 call from TCRdb remains unchecked. Germline CDR1 reads MNHEY; CDR2 reads SMNVEV (reference sequence). This CDR3 is built from 15 residues. The CDR3 spells CASSPRQTTNEKLFF.

The rearrangement joins TRBV18 to TRBJ1-1; TCRdb's D call of TRBD1 is untestable without DNA. CDR3 size: 15 residues. CDR1 and CDR2 from the germline V gene are KGHSH and LQKENI. The CDR3 loop is CASSPSGTDNTEAFF. Complete variable domain (other parts from reference TRBV18 and TRBJ1-1): NAGVMQNPRHLVRRRGQEARLRCSPMKGHSHVYWYRQLPEEGLKFMVYLQKENIIDESGMPKERFSAEFPKEGPSILRIQQVVRGDSAAYFCASSPSGTDNTEAFFGQGTRLTVV.

The rearrangement joins TRBV7-2 to TRBJ2-5; TCRdb's D call, TRBD2, is unchecked because there is no DNA. CDR1 SGHTA and CDR2 FQGNSA come from the germline V gene. The CDR3 loop spans 16 amino acids. Here the CDR3 reads CASSPLLAGVKETQYF.

The chain employs TRBV18 and TRBJ2-1; TCRdb reports TRBD2, a call that lacks DNA to check it against. Per germline, CDR1 KGHSH and CDR2 LQKENI. The CDR3 is 15 residues long. CDR3 amino acids: CASYAGLAVYNEQFF.

The chain couples TRBV12-3 or TRBV12-4 to TRBJ1-4; the D call of TRBD1 rests on TCRdb alone, since no DNA is present to check it. The CDR3 loop spans 13 amino acids. This CDR3 reads CASARDRGEKLFF.

The chain couples TRBV6-1 to TRBJ2-1; TCRdb designates TRBD2, a call that cannot be tested without DNA. Germline V gene data show CDR1 as MNHNS and CDR2 as SASEGT. The CDR3 contains 15 residues. This chain's CDR3 is CASRMGLAVYNEQFF.

V and J are TRBV4-2 and TRBJ2-4. This CDR3 contains 15 residues. CDR1 LGHNA and CDR2 YNFKEQ come from the germline V gene. The CDR3 reads CASSQDQAAKNIQYF.

This chain joins TRBV12-3 or TRBV12-4 and TRBJ1-4. CDR3 length: 12 residues. The CDR3 sequence is CASSTGNEKLFF.

The chain couples TRBV30 to TRBJ2-2; the TCRdb call, TRBD1, lacks DNA for checking. The V gene's germline CDR1 is GTSNPN and CDR2 SVGIG (reference sequence). There are 15 residues in the CDR3. The CDR3 reads CAWSTGTGSTGELFF.